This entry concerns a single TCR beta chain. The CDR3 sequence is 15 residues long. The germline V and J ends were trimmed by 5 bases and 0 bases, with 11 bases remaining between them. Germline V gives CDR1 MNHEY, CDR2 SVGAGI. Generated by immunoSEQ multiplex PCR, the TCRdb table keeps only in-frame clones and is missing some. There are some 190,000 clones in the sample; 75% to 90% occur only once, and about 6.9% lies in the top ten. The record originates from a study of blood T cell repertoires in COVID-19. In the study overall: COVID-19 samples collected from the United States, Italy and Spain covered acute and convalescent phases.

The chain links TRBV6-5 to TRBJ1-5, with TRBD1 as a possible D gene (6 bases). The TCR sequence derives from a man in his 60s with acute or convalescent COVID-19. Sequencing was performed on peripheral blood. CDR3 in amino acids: CASSLQGYSNQPQHF. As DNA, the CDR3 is TGTGCCAGCAGTCTACAGGGTTATAGCAATCAGCCCCAGCATTTT.